A selection of T cell receptor beta chains follows, all from one sample in a study of blood T cell repertoires in COVID-19. Clones were sequenced by immunoSEQ multiplex PCR, and TCRdb holds only the in-frame ones, with some missing. The sample shows hundreds of thousands of clones, around nine tenths of them seen only once. The specimen was peripheral blood. The receptors were sampled from a woman aged 18-30 years who had recovered from COVID-19. The CDR3 runs from the conserved cysteine through the conserved F or W. The D gene is left open where the match is weak. Only some rows state a clone size, as once, few, many or a class for expanded clones.

CASSASSPVRNTEAFF	TGTGCCAGCAGCGCTAGTAGTCCGGTCAGGAACACTGAAGCTTTCTTT	-	-	TRBV5-4	TRBJ1-1
CASSRGRREGSGANVLTF	TGTGCCAGCAGCCGGGGGCGACGGGAGGGCTCTGGGGCCAACGTCCTGACTTTC	-	TRBD2	TRBV7-2	TRBJ2-6
CASANFRLPYTYNEQFF	TGTGCCAGCGCTAATTTCCGCCTTCCTTATACCTACAATGAGCAGTTCTTC	-	-	TRBV11-3	TRBJ2-1
CASSGGGTSETQYF	TGTGCCAGCAGCGGGGGCGGGACGTCTGAGACCCAGTACTTC	-	-	TRBV9	TRBJ2-5
CSVEDWGQAGNEQFF	TGCAGCGTTGAAGACTGGGGGCAGGCTGGCAATGAGCAGTTCTTC	-	-	TRBV29-1	TRBJ2-1
CASSFSGTGGAGGTQYF	TGTGCCAGCAGTTTTTCGGGGACAGGGGGCGCTGGGGGGACCCAGTACTTC	once	TRBD1	TRBV27	TRBJ2-5
CASSLSLSLGQNNEQFF	TGTGCCAGCAGCTTAAGTCTCTCGCTCGGACAGAACAATGAGCAGTTCTTC	-	-	TRBV13	TRBJ2-1
CATSEGGETQYF	TGTGCCACCAGTGAAGGGGGAGAGACCCAGTACTTC	-	-	TRBV24-1	TRBJ2-5
CASSPPEGASTGELFF	TGTGCCAGCTCACCACCAGAGGGGGCGAGCACCGGGGAGCTGTTTTTT	-	TRBD1	TRBV18	TRBJ2-2
CASSVGGQNYNEQFF	TGTGCCAGCAGTGTAGGAGGACAGAACTACAATGAGCAGTTCTTC	once	-	TRBV6-4	TRBJ2-1
CASSLTEEDGYTF	TGTGCCAGCAGCTTAACTGAGGAGGATGGCTACACCTTC	once	-	TRBV7-2	TRBJ1-2
CASSAARLAGTDNEQFF	TGTGCCAGCAGCGCCGCCAGACTAGCGGGAACGGACAATGAGCAGTTCTTC	few	TRBD2	TRBV7-2	TRBJ2-1
CASSYSAGIYNEQFF	TGTGCCAGCAGTTACTCGGCGGGGATCTACAATGAGCAGTTCTTC	-	-	TRBV6-2/TRBV6-3	TRBJ2-1
CASSAGLAGGRGNTGELFF	TGCGCCAGCAGCGCGGGACTAGCGGGAGGCAGAGGAAACACCGGGGAGCTGTTTTTT	-	TRBD2	TRBV5-1	TRBJ2-2